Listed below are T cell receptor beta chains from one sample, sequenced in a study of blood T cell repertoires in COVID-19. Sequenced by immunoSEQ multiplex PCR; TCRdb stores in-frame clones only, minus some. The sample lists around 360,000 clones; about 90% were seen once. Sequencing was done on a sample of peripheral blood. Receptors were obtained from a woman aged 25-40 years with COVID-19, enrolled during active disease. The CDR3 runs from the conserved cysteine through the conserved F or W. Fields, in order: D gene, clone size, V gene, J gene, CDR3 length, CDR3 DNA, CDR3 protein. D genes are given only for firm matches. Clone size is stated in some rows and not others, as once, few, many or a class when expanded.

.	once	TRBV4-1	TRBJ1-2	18	TGCGCCAGCAGCCAAGAACATTTCGCGGCAGACCGTAACTATGGCTACACCTTC	CASSQEHFAADRNYGYTF
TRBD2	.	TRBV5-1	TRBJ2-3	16	TGCGCCAGCAGCTCCGAACTAGCGGGGGGGGCAGATACGCAGTATTTT	CASSSELAGGADTQYF
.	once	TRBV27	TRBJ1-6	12	TGTGCCAGCAGTTTTCCAAATTCACCCCTCCACTTT	CASSFPNSPLHF
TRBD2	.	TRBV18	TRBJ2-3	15	TGTGCCAGCTCCCCGAGCGGGGGCAGCCCAGATACGCAGTATTTT	CASSPSGGSPDTQYF
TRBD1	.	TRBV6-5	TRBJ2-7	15	TGTGCCAGCAGTCGGGGGGGACAGGGGATCTACGAGCAGTACTTC	CASSRGGQGIYEQYF
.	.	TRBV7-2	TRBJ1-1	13	TGTGCCAGCAGCTTAGTTCGTCCCACTGAAGCTTTCTTT	CASSLVRPTEAFF
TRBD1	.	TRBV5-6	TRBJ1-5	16	TGTGCCAGCAGCTCCCGACAGGGATCTGGCAATCAGCCCCAGCATTTT	CASSSRQGSGNQPQHF
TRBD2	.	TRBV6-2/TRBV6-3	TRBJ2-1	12	TGTGCCAGCAGCTGGGACTATTATGAGCAGTTCTTC	CASSWDYYEQFF
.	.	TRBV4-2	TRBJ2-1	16	TGTGCCAGCAGCCAAGTATCCGGGACTCGCGCCAATGAGCAGTTCTTC	CASSQVSGTRANEQFF
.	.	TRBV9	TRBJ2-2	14	TGTGCCAGCAGCGTAGTTGCCAGCACCGGGGAGCTGTTTTTT	CASSVVASTGELFF
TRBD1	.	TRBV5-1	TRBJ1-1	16	TGCGCCAGCAGCTTGGCTGGGACAGGGGCGAACACTGAAGCTTTCTTT	CASSLAGTGANTEAFF
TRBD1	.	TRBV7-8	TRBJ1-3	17	TGTGCCAGCAGCCCTCCAGAAGTAGGGGGCGGGGGAAACACCATATATTTT	CASSPPEVGGGGNTIYF
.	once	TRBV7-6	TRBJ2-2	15	TGTGCCAGCAGCTTAGCCAGCGGCAACACCGGGGAGCTGTTTTTT	CASSLASGNTGELFF
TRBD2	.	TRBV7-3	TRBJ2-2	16	TGTGCCAGCAGCTTACAAGCGGGGGCGAACACCGGGGAGCTGTTTTTT	CASSLQAGANTGELFF
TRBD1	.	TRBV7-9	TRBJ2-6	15	TGTGCCAGTAAACGGGACAGCTCTGGGGCCAACGTCCTGACTTTC	CASKRDSSGANVLTF
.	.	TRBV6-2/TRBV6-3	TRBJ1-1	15	TGTGCCAGCAGTTACGCGCGGGAGTACTACACTGAAGCTTTCTTT	CASSYAREYYTEAFF
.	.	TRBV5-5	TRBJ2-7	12	TGTGCCAGCGACAGCTCCCCCTACGAGCAGTACTTC	CASDSSPYEQYF
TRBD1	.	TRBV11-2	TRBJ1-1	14	TGTGCCAGCAGCCGGGACAGGACGAACACTGAAGCTTTCTTT	CASSRDRTNTEAFF
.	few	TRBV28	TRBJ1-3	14	TGTGCCAGCACCCGCGGGACCGCCGGAAACACCATATATTTT	CASTRGTAGNTIYF
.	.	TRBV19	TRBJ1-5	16	TGTGCCAGTAGTCGCCTCAGGGAGGGGGGCAATCAGCCCCAGCATTTT	CASSRLREGGNQPQHF
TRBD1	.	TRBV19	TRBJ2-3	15	TGTGCCAGTCGTCCAAAGGACAGGGACACAGATACGCAGTATTTT	CASRPKDRDTDTQYF
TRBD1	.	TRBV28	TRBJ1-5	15	TGTGCCAGCAGTCCCTCCGACAGGGTCAATCAGCCCCAGCATTTT	CASSPSDRVNQPQHF
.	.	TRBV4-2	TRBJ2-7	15	TGTGCCAGCAGCCAAGGGCCAGGAAGAACCTACGAGCAGTACTTC	CASSQGPGRTYEQYF
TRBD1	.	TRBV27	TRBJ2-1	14	TGTGCCAGCAGTTTCGGACAGGCGAGAAATGAGCAGTTCTTC	CASSFGQARNEQFF
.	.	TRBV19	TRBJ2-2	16	TGTGCCAGTAGTATAAACCCGGCAGGGCCGCCCGGGGAGCTGTTTTTT	CASSINPAGPPGELFF
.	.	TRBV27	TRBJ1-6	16	TGTGCCAGCAGTTTTGGTCTTACCGCGCCTAATTCACCCCTCCACTTT	CASSFGLTAPNSPLHF
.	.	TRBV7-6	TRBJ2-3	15	TGTGCCAGCAGAACCACCGAGGCCAGCACAGATACGCAGTATTTT	CASRTTEASTDTQYF
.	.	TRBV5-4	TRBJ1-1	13	TGTGCCAGCAGCCTAGACAGGAACACTGAAGCTTTCTTT	CASSLDRNTEAFF
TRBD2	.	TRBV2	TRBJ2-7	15	TGTGCCAGCAGTGATCCGGCTAGCGGAACTCGCGAGCAGTACTTC	CASSDPASGTREQYF
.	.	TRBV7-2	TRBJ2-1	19	TGTGCCAGCAGCCATCCTTTAGACACGGGATTTAGGTCCTACAATGAGCAGTTCTTC	CASSHPLDTGFRSYNEQFF
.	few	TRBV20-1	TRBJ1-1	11	TGCAGTGCGGGGGAGGGTACTGAAGCTTTCTTT	CSAGEGTEAFF
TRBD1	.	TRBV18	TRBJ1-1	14	TGTGCCAGCTCACCAACTTCGACAGGGGGCAAAGCTTTCTTT	CASSPTSTGGKAFF
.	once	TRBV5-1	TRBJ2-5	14	TGCGCCAGCAGCTTGGTTGGGAGTCAAGAGACCCAGTACTTC	CASSLVGSQETQYF
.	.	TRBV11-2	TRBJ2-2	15	TGTGCCAGCAGCTTACAGGTCACCAACACCGGGGAGCTGTTTTTT	CASSLQVTNTGELFF
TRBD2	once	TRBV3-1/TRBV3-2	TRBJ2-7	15	TGTGCCAGCAGCCGAACTAGCGGGTCTTCCTACGAGCAGTACTTC	CASSRTSGSSYEQYF
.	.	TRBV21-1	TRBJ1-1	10	TGTGCCAGCAGCGGCTCAGAGGGTTTCTTT	CASSGSEGFF
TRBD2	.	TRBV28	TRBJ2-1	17	TGTGCCAGCAGTTTAATCGGGACTAGCGGGAGGCCCAATGAGCAGTTCTTC	CASSLIGTSGRPNEQFF
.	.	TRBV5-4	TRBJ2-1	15	TGTGCCAGCAGCTTGGAGGGAGGACGGTACAATGAGCAGTTCTTC	CASSLEGGRYNEQFF
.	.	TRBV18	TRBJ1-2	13	TGTGCCAGCTCCCACCGGGAGAGCGGTGGCTACACCTTC	CASSHRESGGYTF
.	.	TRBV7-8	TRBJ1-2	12	TGTGCCAGCAGCTCACAGGGACGCGGCTACACCTTC	CASSSQGRGYTF
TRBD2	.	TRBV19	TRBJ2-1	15	TGTGCCAGTAGTATAGGACTAGCGGGAGAGGTGGGGCAGTTCTTC	CASSIGLAGEVGQFF
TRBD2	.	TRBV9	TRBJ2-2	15	TGTGCCAGCAGCGTAGATCCGGGAGGGGCCGGGGAGCTGTTTTTT	CASSVDPGGAGELFF
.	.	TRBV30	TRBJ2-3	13	TGTGCCTGGAGTTCCTTAGGGGGAGATACGCAGTATTTT	CAWSSLGGDTQYF
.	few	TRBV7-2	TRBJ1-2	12	TGTGCCAGCAGCCCCTACTCCACCGGCTACACCTTC	CASSPYSTGYTF
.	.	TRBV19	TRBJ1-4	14	TGTGCCAGTACCCCGGTGGGAAGGGGTGAAAAACTGTTTTTT	CASTPVGRGEKLFF
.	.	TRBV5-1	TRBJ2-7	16	TGCGCCAGCAGCGCACCAACAGGGCCCAGCGCCTACGAGCAGTACTTC	CASSAPTGPSAYEQYF